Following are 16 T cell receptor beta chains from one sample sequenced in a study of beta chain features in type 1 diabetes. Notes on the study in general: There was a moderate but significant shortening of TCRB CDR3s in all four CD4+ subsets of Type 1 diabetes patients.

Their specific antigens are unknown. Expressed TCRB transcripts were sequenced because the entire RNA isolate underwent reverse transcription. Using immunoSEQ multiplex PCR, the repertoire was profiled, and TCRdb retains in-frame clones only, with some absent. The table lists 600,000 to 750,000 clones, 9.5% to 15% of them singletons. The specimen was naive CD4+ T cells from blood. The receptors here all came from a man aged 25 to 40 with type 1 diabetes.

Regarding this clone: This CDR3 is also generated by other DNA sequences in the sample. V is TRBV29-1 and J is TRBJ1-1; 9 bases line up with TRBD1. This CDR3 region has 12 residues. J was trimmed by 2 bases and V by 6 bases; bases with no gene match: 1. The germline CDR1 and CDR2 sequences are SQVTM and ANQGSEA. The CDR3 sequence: CSVGQGNTEAFF. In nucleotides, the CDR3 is TGCAGCGTGGGACAGGGAAACACTGAAGCTTTCTTT.

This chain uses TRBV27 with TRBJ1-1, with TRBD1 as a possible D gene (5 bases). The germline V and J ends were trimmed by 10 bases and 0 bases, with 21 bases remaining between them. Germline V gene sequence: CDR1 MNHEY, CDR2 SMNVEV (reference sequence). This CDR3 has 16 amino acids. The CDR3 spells CATLGVGWGVNTEAFF. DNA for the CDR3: TGTGCCACCCTCGGAGTAGGGTGGGGGGTGAACACTGAAGCTTTCTTT.

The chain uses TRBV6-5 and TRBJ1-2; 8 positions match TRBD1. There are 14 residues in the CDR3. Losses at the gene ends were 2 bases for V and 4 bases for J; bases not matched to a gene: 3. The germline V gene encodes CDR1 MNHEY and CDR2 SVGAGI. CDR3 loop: CASSYLTGGYGYTF. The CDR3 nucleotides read TGTGCCAGCAGTTACCTAACAGGGGGCTATGGCTACACCTTC.

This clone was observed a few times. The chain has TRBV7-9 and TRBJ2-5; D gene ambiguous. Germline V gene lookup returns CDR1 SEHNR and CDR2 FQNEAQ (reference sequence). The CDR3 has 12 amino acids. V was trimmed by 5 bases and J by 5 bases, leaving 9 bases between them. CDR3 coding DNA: TGTGCCAGCAGCCGACTGAGGGAGACCCAGTACTTC. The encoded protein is CASSRLRETQYF.

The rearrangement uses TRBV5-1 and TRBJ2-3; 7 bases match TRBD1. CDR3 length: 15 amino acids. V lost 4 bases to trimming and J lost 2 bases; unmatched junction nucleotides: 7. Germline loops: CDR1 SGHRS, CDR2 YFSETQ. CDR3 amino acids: CASSPRQGYTDTQYF. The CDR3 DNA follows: TGCGCCAGCAGCCCCCGACAGGGCTACACAGATACGCAGTATTTT.

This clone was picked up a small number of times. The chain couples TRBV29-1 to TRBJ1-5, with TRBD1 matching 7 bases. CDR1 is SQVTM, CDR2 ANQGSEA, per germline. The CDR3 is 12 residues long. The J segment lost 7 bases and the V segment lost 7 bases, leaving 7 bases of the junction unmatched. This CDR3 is CSARQGEQPQHF. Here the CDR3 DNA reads TGCAGCGCCCGACAGGGTGAACAGCCCCAGCATTTT.

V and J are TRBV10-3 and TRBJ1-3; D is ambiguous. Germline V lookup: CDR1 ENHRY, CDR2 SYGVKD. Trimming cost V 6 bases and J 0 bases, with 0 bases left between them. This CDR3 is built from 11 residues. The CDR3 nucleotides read TGTGCCATCAGCTCTGGAAACACCATATATTTT. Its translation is CAISSGNTIYF.

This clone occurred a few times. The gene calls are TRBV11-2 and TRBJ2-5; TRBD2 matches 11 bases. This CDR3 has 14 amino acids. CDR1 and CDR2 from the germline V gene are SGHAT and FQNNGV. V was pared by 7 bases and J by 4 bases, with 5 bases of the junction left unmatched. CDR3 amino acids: CASTPGLAGETQYF. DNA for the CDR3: TGTGCCAGCACCCCCGGACTAGCGGGAGAGACCCAGTACTTC.

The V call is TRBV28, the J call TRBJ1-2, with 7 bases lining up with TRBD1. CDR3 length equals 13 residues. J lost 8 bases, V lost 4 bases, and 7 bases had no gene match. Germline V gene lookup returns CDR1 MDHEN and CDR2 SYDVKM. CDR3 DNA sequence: TGTGCCAGCAGTTCCCCGACAGGGAGCGGCTACACCTTC. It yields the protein CASSSPTGSGYTF.

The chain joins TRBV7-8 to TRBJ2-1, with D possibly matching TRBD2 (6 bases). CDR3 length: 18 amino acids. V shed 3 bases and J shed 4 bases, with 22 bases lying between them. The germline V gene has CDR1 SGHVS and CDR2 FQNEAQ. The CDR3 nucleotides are TGTGCCAGCAGCTTCCCCCCTTTGGATGAAGGAGGGTACAATGAGCAGTTCTTC. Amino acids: CASSFPPLDEGGYNEQFF. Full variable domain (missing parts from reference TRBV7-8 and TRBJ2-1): GAGVSQSPRYKVAKRGQDVALRCDPISGHVSLFWYQQALGQGPEFLTYFQNEAQLDKSGLPSDRFFAERPEGSVSTLKIQRTQQEDSAVYLCASSFPPLDEGGYNEQFFGPGTRLTVL.

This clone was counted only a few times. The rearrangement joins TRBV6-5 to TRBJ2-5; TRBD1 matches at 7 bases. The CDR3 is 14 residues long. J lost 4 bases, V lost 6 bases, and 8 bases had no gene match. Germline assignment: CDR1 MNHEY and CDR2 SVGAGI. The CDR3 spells CASRRDSRPETQYF. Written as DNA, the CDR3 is TGTGCCAGCAGACGGGACAGCCGGCCAGAGACCCAGTACTTC.

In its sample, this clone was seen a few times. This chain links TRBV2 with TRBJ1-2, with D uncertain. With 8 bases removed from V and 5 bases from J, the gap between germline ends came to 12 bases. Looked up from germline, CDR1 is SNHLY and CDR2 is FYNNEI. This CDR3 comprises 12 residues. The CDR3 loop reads CASAPGGYGYTF. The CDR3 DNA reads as TGTGCCAGCGCCCCCGGCGGGTATGGCTACACCTTC.

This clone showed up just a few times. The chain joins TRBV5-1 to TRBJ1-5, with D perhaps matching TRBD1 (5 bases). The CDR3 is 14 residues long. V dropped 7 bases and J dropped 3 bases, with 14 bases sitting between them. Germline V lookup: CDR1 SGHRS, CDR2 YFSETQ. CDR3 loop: CASSLGETNQPQHF. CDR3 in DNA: TGCGCCAGCTCGCTGGGGGAAACCAATCAGCCCCAGCATTTT.

DNA for the CDR3: TGTGCCAGTTCAGCGACGGGCCGGGGAAACACCATATATTTT. This translates into CASSATGRGNTIYF. V is TRBV19 and J is TRBJ1-3; the D is unclear. The CDR3 totals 14 residues. With 8 bases removed from V and 4 bases from J, the gap between germline ends came to 15 bases. CDR1 is LNHDA, CDR2 SQIVND, per germline (reference sequence).

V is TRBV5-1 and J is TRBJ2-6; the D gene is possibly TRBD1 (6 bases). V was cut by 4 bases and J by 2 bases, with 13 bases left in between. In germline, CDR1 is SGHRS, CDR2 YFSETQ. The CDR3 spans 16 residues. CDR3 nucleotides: TGCGCCAGCAGCCCATGGACAGTCGCTGGGGCCAACGTCCTGACTTTC. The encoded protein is CASSPWTVAGANVLTF.

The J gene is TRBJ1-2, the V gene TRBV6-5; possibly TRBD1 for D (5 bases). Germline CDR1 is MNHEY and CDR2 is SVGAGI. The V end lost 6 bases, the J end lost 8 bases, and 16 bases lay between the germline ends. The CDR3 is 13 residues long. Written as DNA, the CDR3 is TGTGCCAGCAGCATGGACATCGGGCGCGGCTACACCTTC. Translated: CASSMDIGRGYTF.